This T cell receptor beta chain was sequenced during a study of T cell responses to AZD1222 COVID-19 vaccine. Overall study results and limits: Following two doses of AZD1222, Spike-specific TCR breadth and depth rose.

This CDR3 has 15 amino acids. Germline CDR1 is MNHEY and CDR2 is SMNVEV (reference sequence). V was cut by 4 bases and J by 3 bases, with 15 bases left in between. For this clone: Its matching antigen is unknown.

Sequencing used immunoSEQ multiplex PCR; TCRdb keeps in-frame clones, though not all of them. The repertoire holds about 150,000 clones, with 92% as singletons. The TCR originated in an adult who received the AZD1222 COVID-19 vaccine. The chain employs TRBV27 and TRBJ1-1, with D uncertain. The sequenced sample was peripheral blood, obtained 28 days after the second AZD1222 dose. Written as DNA, the CDR3 is TGTGCCAGCAGTTCCCCCCTTCACCGGGACACTGAAGCTTTCTTT. Amino acids: CASSSPLHRDTEAFF.